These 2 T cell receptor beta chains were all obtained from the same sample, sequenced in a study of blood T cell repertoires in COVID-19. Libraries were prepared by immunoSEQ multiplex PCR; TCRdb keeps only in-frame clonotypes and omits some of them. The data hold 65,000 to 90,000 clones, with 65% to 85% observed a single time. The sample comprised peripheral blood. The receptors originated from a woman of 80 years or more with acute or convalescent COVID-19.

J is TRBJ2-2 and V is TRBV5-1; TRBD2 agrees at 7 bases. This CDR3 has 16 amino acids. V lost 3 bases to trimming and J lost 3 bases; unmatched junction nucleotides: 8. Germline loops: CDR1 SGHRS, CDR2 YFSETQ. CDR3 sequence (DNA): TGCGCCAGCAGCTCCCCCCTAGCGGAATACACCGGGGAGCTGTTTTTT. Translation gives CASSSPLAEYTGELFF.

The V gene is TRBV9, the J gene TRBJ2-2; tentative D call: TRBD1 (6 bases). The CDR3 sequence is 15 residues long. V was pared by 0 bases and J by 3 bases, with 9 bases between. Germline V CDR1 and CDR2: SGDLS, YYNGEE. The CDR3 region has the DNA TGTGCCAGCAGCGTAGGGGGGCAATACACCGGGGAGCTGTTTTTT. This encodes CASSVGGQYTGELFF.